Each of the 15 T cell receptor beta chains below was sequenced from the same sample in a study of CXCR3-negative and CXCR3-positive naive CD8 T cells. The study's findings and limits: CXCR3-positive naive cells carried more hydrophobic TRB CDR3s than CXCR3-negative ones.

These receptors' targets are unknown. The study made its TRB cDNA libraries by 5' RACE, adding UMI labels. After re-calling the 5' RACE reads, TCRdb lists one entry per CDR3 protein, DNA absent. This table holds some 140,000 distinct CDR3 sequences. Material for sequencing was naive CXCR3+ CD8+ T cells from blood. Documented subset: CD45RO-CCR7+CD27+CD95- naive CD8+ T cells expressing CXCR3 (TNR3+). These receptors all stem from a human donor in good health. Some clones in this sample may be carry-over from other donors' samples.

The chain carries TRBV7-9 and TRBJ2-1. The CDR3 covers 12 residues. Germline V lookup: CDR1 SEHNR, CDR2 FQNEAQ (reference sequence). CDR3 sequence: CASSFEYNEQFF.

The chain links TRBV7-8 to TRBJ2-3. CDR1 SGHVS and CDR2 FQNEAQ come from the germline V gene. This CDR3 is built from 12 residues. CDR3 amino acids: CASSLEPDTQYF.

The J gene is TRBJ2-3, the V gene TRBV7-8; the D gene TCRdb calls, TRBD2, cannot be checked with no DNA. The germline V gene has CDR1 SGHVS and CDR2 FQNEAQ. The CDR3 sequence is 16 residues long. The CDR3 protein is CASSRPKAGGPDTQYF.

The chain carries TRBV4-2 and TRBJ1-1; the TCRdb D gene call, TRBD1, has no DNA to confirm it. This CDR3 is built from 17 residues. Germline assignment: CDR1 LGHNA and CDR2 YNFKEQ. This CDR3 reads CASSQVHLGARNTEAFF.

This chain uses TRBV10-3 with TRBJ2-1. Germline assignment: CDR1 ENHRY and CDR2 SYGVKD. This CDR3 spans 18 amino acids. The chain's CDR3 is CAISDNIPTTFAYNEQFF.

The chain is built from TRBV9 and TRBJ2-1; TCRdb indicates TRBD1, and absent DNA this call remains unverified. The germline V gene has CDR1 SGDLS and CDR2 YYNGEE. The CDR3 has 15 residues. The CDR3 loop is CASSPSGEGYNEQFF.

The CDR3: CSASSDNALENSPLHF. The chain couples TRBV20-1 to TRBJ1-6. CDR1 is DFQATT, CDR2 SNEGSKA, per germline (reference sequence). This CDR3 has 16 residues.

The CDR3 here is CASSGLNYEQYF. The chain combines TRBV7-9 with TRBJ2-7; as DNA is missing, the TRBD2 call by TCRdb cannot be tested. CDR1 is SEHNR, CDR2 FQNEAQ, per germline (reference sequence). The CDR3 sequence is 12 residues long. The full variable domain, in which reference TRBV7-9 and TRBJ2-7 provide the parts outside the CDR3, is DTGVSQNPRHKITKRGQNVTFRCDPISEHNRLYWYRQTLGQGPEFLTYFQNEAQLEKSRLLSDRFSAERPKGSFSTLEIQRTEQGDSAMYLCASSGLNYEQYFGPGTRLTVT.

This rearrangement joins TRBV23-1 to TRBJ2-6; TCRdb selects TRBD2, and the lack of DNA leaves this call unchecked. TRBV23-1 is known as an ORF, though its function is uncertain. This CDR3 has 20 residues. CDR3 loop: CASSQPGGDCRMRGANVLTF.

The V and J genes are TRBV7-2 and TRBJ2-3; TCRdb indicates TRBD1, and absent DNA this call remains unverified. From germline, CDR1 is SGHTA and CDR2 FQGNSA. This CDR3 has 15 residues. The CDR3 sequence is CASSPRGSLTDTQYF.

The CDR3: CSAQGLAEETQYF. V gene TRBV29-1 combines with J gene TRBJ2-5; the D call from TCRdb, TRBD2, cannot be confirmed without DNA. Germline CDR1 SQVTM, CDR2 ANQGSEA. This CDR3 is 13 amino acids long.

This chain connects TRBV4-1 to TRBJ2-7; TCRdb proposes TRBD1, but this gene call is untestable without DNA. Germline CDR1 is MGHRA and CDR2 is YSYEKL. This CDR3 has 15 residues. This CDR3 is CASSQSGQGSYEQYF.

The rearrangement joins TRBV5-1 to TRBJ2-1; lacking DNA, the TRBD1 call made by TCRdb goes unchecked. The CDR3 runs to 13 residues. CDR1 is SGHRS and CDR2 is YFSETQ in the germline V gene. The CDR3 spells CASTDRDYNEQFF. Complete variable domain (other parts from reference TRBV5-1 and TRBJ2-1): KAGVTQTPRYLIKTRGQQVTLSCSPISGHRSVSWYQQTPGQGLQFLFEYFSETQRNKGNFPGRFSGRQFSNSRSEMNVSTLELGDSALYLCASTDRDYNEQFFGPGTRLTVL.

The CDR3 here is CASSLQQSYEQYF. The chain links TRBV5-6 to TRBJ2-7. The CDR3 is 13 residues long. Germline CDR1 is SGHDT and CDR2 is YYEEEE.

V and J are TRBV29-1 and TRBJ2-2; TCRdb's D gene call, TRBD1, goes unchecked for lack of DNA. Germline lookup yields CDR1 SQVTM and CDR2 ANQGSEA. The CDR3 is 14 residues long. CDR3 loop: CSVEIPGRAGELFF.